This T cell receptor (beta chain) was obtained from a study of beta chain features in type 1 diabetes. Notes on the study in general: Patients' naive, central memory and Treg TCRB repertoires seemed closer to one another than those of healthy donors. Shortening of TCRB CDR3s, moderate but significant, appeared in all four CD4+ subsets of Type 1 diabetes patients.

This clone appeared a few times. Antigen unknown. Investigators reverse transcribed all isolated RNA, so they sequenced expressed TCRB transcripts. The assay was immunoSEQ multiplex PCR, and TCRdb's table has in-frame clones only and misses some. This sample yields 640,000 or so clones, of which over 12% are seen a single time; nearly 0.04% belongs to the top ten. Donors underwent one heparinised blood draw, around 100 mL on average. Cells sorted by CD45RO/CCR7/CD25/CD127/CD95/CD27 comprised CD4+ naive, central memory, regulatory and stem cell-like memory cells. Post-sort purity exceeded 95% for all sorted populations. V lost 4 bases and J lost 4, with 16 bases in between. Germline loops: CDR1 GTSNPN, CDR2 SVGIG (reference sequence). This CDR3 has 14 residues.

This clonotype was sampled from a man younger than 30 with type 1 diabetes. The sequenced material came from naive CD4+ T cells from blood. The V gene is TRBV30, the J gene TRBJ1-1; no firm D call. CDR3 coding DNA: TGTGCCTGGATATCAGTTAGGGCAAGCACTGAAGCTTTCTTT. Its protein product is CAWISVRASTEAFF.